The 31 T cell receptor beta chains below all came from one sample that was sequenced in a study of cytomegalovirus exposure and HLA in healthy donors. The PCR was carried out with 60 Vbeta primers and 13 Jbeta primers. Clones were sequenced by immunoSEQ multiplex PCR, and TCRdb holds only the in-frame ones, with some missing. The top ten clones hold 0.95% to 1.5% of a sample with about 160,000 clones, roughly 88% of them seen once. The sample comprised PBMCs. These receptors originate from a boy between 2 and 10 years old in good health and CMV-seronegative.

The chain has TRBV7-9 and TRBJ2-1; 10 bases agree with TRBD1. The length of the CDR3 is 14 residues. J lost 9 bases, V lost 5 bases, and 7 bases had no gene match. In germline, CDR1 is SEHNR, CDR2 FQNEAQ (reference sequence). The CDR3 here is CASSLRDRGGEQFF. CDR3 sequence (DNA): TGTGCCAGCAGCCTCCGGGACAGGGGAGGTGAGCAGTTCTTC.

The chain combines TRBV5-8 with TRBJ1-5, with TRBD1 matching 7 bases. J was trimmed by 1 base and V by 2 bases; bases with no gene match: 3. Germline assignment: CDR1 SGHTS and CDR2 YDEGEE. There are 15 residues in the CDR3. The CDR3 bases are TGTGCCAGCAGCTTATCAGGGGGAAGCAATCAGCCCCAGCATTTT. As protein: CASSLSGGSNQPQHF.

This clone was seen once. Here the CDR3 DNA reads TGTGCCATCAGTGAGTCGGGGCTGACAGGACCCCAAGAGACCCAGTACTTC. Its protein product is CAISESGLTGPQETQYF. The J gene is TRBJ2-5, the V gene TRBV10-3, with D possibly matching TRBD1 (6 bases). V was shortened by 0 bases and J by 1 base, with 15 bases between the two germline ends. CDR3 length equals 17 residues. Germline V gene data show CDR1 as ENHRY and CDR2 as SYGVKD.

The chain is built from TRBV27 and TRBJ2-2, with a weak D call TRBD1 (6 bases). Germline V gene lookup returns CDR1 MNHEY and CDR2 SMNVEV (reference sequence). The CDR3 contains 14 residues. Trimming stripped 2 bases from V and 5 bases from J, with 9 bases between. The CDR3 bases are TGTGCCAGCAGTTTAACAGGGCTTACCGGGGAGCTGTTTTTT. This translates into CASSLTGLTGELFF.

Only one count was recorded for this clone. The rearrangement uses TRBV7-3 and TRBJ1-2; 9 nucleotides align to TRBD1. Germline V gene data show CDR1 as SGHTA and CDR2 as FQGTGA. The CDR3 contains 14 residues. The junction had 3 bases not matched to a gene; V was cut back by 5 bases and J by 2 bases. This CDR3 is CASSAGQGNYGYTF. The CDR3 nucleotides are TGTGCCAGCAGCGCCGGACAGGGGAACTATGGCTACACCTTC.

The chain recombines TRBV30 with TRBJ2-3, with TRBD2 as a possible D gene (7 bases). The ends were cut back, 8 bases at V and 1 base at J, with 25 bases in the middle. Germline-derived CDR1 and CDR2 are GTSNPN and SVGIG (reference sequence). The CDR3 sequence is 17 residues long. The CDR3 DNA is TGTGCCACCAAGGGAGGGGGGGCATTGGATCGCACAGATACGCAGTATTTT. It codes for CATKGGGALDRTDTQYF.

This clone was seen a handful of times. This chain links TRBV7-2 with TRBJ2-7; D unclear. V shed 1 base and J shed 3 bases, with 10 bases lying between them. There are 14 residues in the CDR3. The germline CDR1 and CDR2 sequences are SGHTA and FQGNSA. CDR3 region: CASSLVFGDYEQYF. CDR3 nucleotide sequence: TGTGCCAGCAGCTTAGTGTTCGGAGACTACGAGCAGTACTTC. Combining the CDR3 with reference TRBV7-2 and TRBJ2-7 gives the whole variable domain GAGVSQSPSNKVTEKGKDVELRCDPISGHTALYWYRQSLGQGLEFLIYFQGNSAPDKSGLPSDRFSAERTGGSVSTLTIQRTQQEDSAVYLCASSLVFGDYEQYFGPGTRLTVT.

V is TRBV10-1 and J is TRBJ2-5; TRBD2 agrees at 7 bases. Germline CDR1 reads WNHNN; CDR2 reads SYGVQD (reference sequence). The CDR3 spans 15 residues. With 0 bases clipped from V and 4 bases from J, the junction kept 5 bases outside the gene matches. The CDR3 DNA follows: TGCGCCAGCAGTGAGTCGACTAGCCCATTAGAGACCCAGTACTTC. Its protein is CASSESTSPLETQYF.

The chain employs TRBV18 and TRBJ1-2; possibly TRBD1 for D (5 bases). Looked up from germline, CDR1 is KGHSH and CDR2 is LQKENI. This CDR3 contains 14 residues. Trimming stripped 1 base from V and 6 bases from J, with 12 bases between. The CDR3 coding sequence is TGTGCCAGCTCACCACTGGAACAGGCCAATGGCTACACCTTC. Translated: CASSPLEQANGYTF.

This clone was seen more than once but under ten times. At one end, the junction sequence differs from germline, possibly due to a read error. This rearrangement joins TRBV5-1 to TRBJ2-7; 9 positions agree with TRBD2. The CDR3 runs to 13 residues. Germline loops: CDR1 SGHRS, CDR2 YFSETQ. The CDR3 spells CASSLDPGLAPNF. The CDR3 DNA reads TGCGCCAGCAGCTTGGATCCGGGACTAGCTCCGAACTTC.

The V call is TRBV18, the J call TRBJ2-7; possible D gene TRBD1, 5 bases. The V and J ends lost 6 bases and 9 bases respectively, with 15 bases between them. The CDR3 consists of 12 residues. Germline-derived CDR1 and CDR2 are KGHSH and LQKENI. In DNA, the CDR3 is TGTGCCAGCTCTCCTCAGGGTAAATCGCAGTACTTC. It yields the protein CASSPQGKSQYF.

The V and J genes are TRBV7-9 and TRBJ2-5, with 8 bases identical to TRBD2. The CDR3 is made up of 15 amino acids. Germline CDR1 and CDR2: SEHNR and FQNEAQ (reference sequence). V was pared by 2 bases and J by 2 bases, with 4 bases of the junction left unmatched. The CDR3 sequence: CASSLKLAVQETQYF. The CDR3 DNA follows: TGTGCCAGCAGCTTAAAACTAGCGGTACAAGAGACCCAGTACTTC.

This sequence joins TRBV6-1 and TRBJ1-1; D is possibly TRBD1 (5 bases). The CDR3 is 13 residues long. Germline CDR1 and CDR2: MNHNS and SASEGT. Trimming removed 8 bases at V and 2 bases at J, with 12 bases between. CDR3 sequence: CASLRGVNTEAFF. The CDR3 nucleotides are TGTGCCAGCCTTCGGGGGGTCAACACTGAAGCTTTCTTT.

The V gene is TRBV2, the J gene TRBJ1-3; D is ambiguous. CDR1 is SNHLY, CDR2 FYNNEI, per germline. The CDR3 is 16 residues long. The V end lost 2 bases, the J end lost 1 base, and 12 bases lay between the germline ends. The DNA of the CDR3 is TGTGCCAGCAGTGAATCTAGGACTCGGTCTGGAAACACCATATATTTT. Its protein product is CASSESRTRSGNTIYF.

The chain couples TRBV2 to TRBJ1-5; no definite D call. The CDR3 loop spans 15 amino acids. V lost 4 bases, J lost 3 bases, and 13 bases lay in between. Germline values: CDR1 SNHLY, CDR2 FYNNEI. CDR3 in amino acids: CASSGGSADNQPQHF. The DNA of the CDR3 is TGTGCCAGCAGTGGAGGGTCGGCCGACAATCAGCCCCAGCATTTT. Complete variable domain (other parts from reference TRBV2 and TRBJ1-5): EPEVTQTPSHQVTQMGQEVILRCVPISNHLYFYWYRQILGQKVEFLVSFYNNEISEKSEIFDDQFSVERPDGSNFTLKIRSTKLEDSAMYFCASSGGSADNQPQHFGDGTRLSIL.

V usage is TRBV7-9 and J usage is TRBJ1-1, with D tentatively TRBD1 (6 bases). Trimming pared 1 base from V and 2 bases from J, leaving 11 bases between. The CDR3 extends over 15 amino acids. The V gene's germline CDR1 is SEHNR and CDR2 FQNEAQ (reference sequence). The CDR3 reads CASSLVQGTNTEAFF. The CDR3 nucleotides are TGTGCCAGCAGCTTAGTACAGGGAACAAACACTGAAGCTTTCTTT.

The CDR3 protein is CASSTAGTSGATSTDTQYF. The CDR3 DNA is TGTGCCAGCAGCACCGCCGGGACTAGCGGGGCGACTAGCACAGATACGCAGTATTTT. The chain couples TRBV13 to TRBJ2-3; 13 bases line up with TRBD2. This CDR3 spans 19 amino acids. Germline values: CDR1 PRHDT, CDR2 FYEKMQ (reference sequence). The J segment lost 0 bases and the V segment lost 5 bases, leaving 11 bases of the junction unmatched.

The V and J genes are TRBV7-3 and TRBJ2-5, with 14 bases that match TRBD2. The J call may be mistaken, given a closer DNA end match to TRBJ2-7. Germline CDR1 reads SGHTA; CDR2 reads FQGTGA. The CDR3 has 15 amino acids. The CDR3: CASSPGLAGAYEQYF. In DNA, the CDR3 is TGTGCCAGCAGCCCGGGACTAGCGGGGGCCTACGAGCAGTACTTC.

This chain joins TRBV29-1 and TRBJ2-5, with D unresolved. The tail of the sequence fits TRBJ2-7 better, so the J call may be wrong. CDR1 and CDR2 (germline): SQVTM, ANQGSEA. The CDR3 loop spans 14 amino acids. CDR3 nucleotide sequence: TGCAGCGTTGTCCGGGTAACCACGGTTTACGAGCAGTACTTC. Its protein is CSVVRVTTVYEQYF.

The V gene is TRBV6-1, the J gene TRBJ1-5, with a weak D call TRBD1 (5 bases). The CDR3 totals 15 residues. The germline V gene encodes CDR1 MNHNS and CDR2 SASEGT. Between the trimmed V and J ends, which lost 1 base and 7 bases, there was a span of 14 bases. CDR3 sequence: CASSEEGSRGQPQHF. In nucleotides, the CDR3 is TGTGCCAGCAGTGAAGAAGGCAGCCGGGGGCAGCCCCAGCATTTT.

This chain links TRBV30 with TRBJ2-1, with TRBD2 matching over 7 bases. The V gene end was trimmed by 0 bases and the J gene end by 5 bases; junction bases not matched to a gene: 7. This CDR3 comprises 15 residues. Germline CDR1 is GTSNPN and CDR2 is SVGIG (reference sequence). CDR3 nucleotides: TGTGCCTGGAGTGTTATTGGCGGGAGTAACAATGAGCAGTTCTTC. This encodes CAWSVIGGSNNEQFF.

There are a few counts of this clone. The chain employs TRBV28 and TRBJ2-3; D perhaps matches TRBD1 (6 bases). Per the germline V gene, CDR1 is MDHEN and CDR2 is SYDVKM. The CDR3 spans 17 residues. Between the trimmed V and J ends, which lost 5 bases and 2 bases, there was a span of 20 bases. The CDR3, as DNA: TGTGCCAGCAGTCTCCACACCGGGACAAGCTACACAGATACGCAGTATTTT. This codes for CASSLHTGTSYTDTQYF. Full variable domain (remainder filled in from reference TRBV28 and TRBJ2-3): DVKVTQSSRYLVKRTGEKVFLECVQDMDHENMFWYRQDPGLGLRLIYFSYDVKMKEKGDIPEGYSVSREKKERFSLILESASTNQTSMYLCASSLHTGTSYTDTQYFGPGTRLTVL.

The chain combines TRBV10-3 with TRBJ1-1; 7 bases map to TRBD1. Germline V lookup: CDR1 ENHRY, CDR2 SYGVKD. This CDR3 spans 13 amino acids. The V and J ends lost 7 bases and 0 bases, in that order; junction bases with no gene match: 2. The DNA of the CDR3 is TGTGCCATCACGGACAGGATGAACACTGAAGCTTTCTTT. Residues: CAITDRMNTEAFF.

V usage is TRBV7-2 and J usage is TRBJ2-2; TRBD1 might be the D (5 bases). The CDR3 is 14 residues long. Between the trimmed V and J ends, which lost 6 bases and 1 base, there was a span of 9 bases. Germline CDR1 SGHTA, CDR2 FQGNSA. Here the CDR3 reads CASRNGQNTGELFF. CDR3 nucleotides: TGTGCCAGCAGAAATGGACAGAACACCGGGGAGCTGTTTTTT.

The rearrangement links TRBV5-1 to TRBJ2-1; tentative D call: TRBD1 (5 bases). V dropped 4 bases and J dropped 8 bases, with 19 bases sitting between them. This CDR3 is built from 15 residues. Germline V gene lookup returns CDR1 SGHRS and CDR2 YFSETQ. The CDR3 loop is CASSPRVIPKDEQFF. CDR3 sequence (DNA): TGCGCCAGCAGCCCCAGGGTAATCCCCAAGGATGAGCAGTTCTTC.

V gene TRBV11-3 combines with J gene TRBJ2-2; D is possibly TRBD1 (5 bases). The CDR3 sequence is 17 residues long. Germline V gives CDR1 SGHNT, CDR2 YENEEA. V was pared by 5 bases and J by 5 bases, with 21 bases between. The CDR3 loop is CASSKSPTGGITGELFF. The CDR3 DNA sequence: TGTGCCAGCAGCAAAAGCCCAACAGGCGGTATAACCGGGGAGCTGTTTTTT.

The CDR3 DNA follows: TGCGCCACCTCCCACCTAAGGGGAAGGAATGAGCAGTTCTTC. As protein: CATSHLRGRNEQFF. J is TRBJ2-1 and V is TRBV10-1; TRBD1 is a possible D gene (5 bases). The V and J ends lost 10 bases and 7 bases respectively, with 20 bases between them. Germline CDR1 and CDR2: WNHNN and SYGVQD (reference sequence). The CDR3 runs to 14 residues.

J is TRBJ1-2 and V is TRBV30; the D is unclear. Germline-derived CDR1 and CDR2 are GTSNPN and SVGIG (reference sequence). The CDR3 sequence is 12 residues long. Between the trimmed V and J ends, which lost 7 bases and 3 bases, there was a span of 12 bases. The CDR3 reads CASPRGDYGYTF. The CDR3 DNA follows: TGTGCCTCCCCCAGAGGAGACTATGGCTACACCTTC. Full variable domain (missing parts from reference TRBV30 and TRBJ1-2): SQTIHQWPATLVQPVGSPLSLECTVEGTSNPNLYWYRQAAGRGLQLLFYSVGIGQISSEVPQNLSASRPQDRQFILSSKKLLLSDSGFYLCASPRGDYGYTFGSGTRLTVV.

Written as DNA, the CDR3 is TGTGCCAGCAGCTTAATGCCCTCGACTGGCACAGATACGCAGTATTTT. Amino acid sequence: CASSLMPSTGTDTQYF. The V gene is TRBV5-4, the J gene TRBJ2-3; D call uncertain. Germline CDR1 SGHNT, CDR2 YYREEE (reference sequence). Deletions cut 2 bases from V and 1 base from J, with 14 bases between. CDR3 length equals 16 residues.

This rearrangement joins TRBV5-5 to TRBJ1-5, with D hard to call. Germline loops: CDR1 SGHKS, CDR2 YYEKEE (reference sequence). Deletions cut 1 base from V and 5 bases from J, with 7 bases between. The CDR3 loop spans 13 amino acids. CDR3 region: CASSLFSDQPQHF. CDR3 DNA sequence: TGTGCCAGCAGCTTGTTCAGCGATCAGCCCCAGCATTTT.

The chain joins TRBV6-5 to TRBJ1-6; 7 nucleotides line up with TRBD1. Trimming removed 5 bases from V and 11 bases from J; junction bases left unmatched: 9. There are 14 residues in the CDR3. Per the germline V gene, CDR1 is MNHEY and CDR2 is SVGAGI. The CDR3 DNA reads as TGTGCCAGCAGTCTAGGACAGGCTGACACACCCCTCCACTTT. Residues: CASSLGQADTPLHF.